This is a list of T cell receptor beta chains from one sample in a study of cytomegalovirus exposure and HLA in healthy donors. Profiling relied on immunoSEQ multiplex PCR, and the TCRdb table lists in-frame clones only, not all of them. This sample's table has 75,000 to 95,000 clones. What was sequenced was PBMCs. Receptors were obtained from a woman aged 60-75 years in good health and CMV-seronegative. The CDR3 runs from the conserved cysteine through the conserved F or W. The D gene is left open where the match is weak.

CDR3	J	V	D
CASSVELGDEQYF	TRBJ2-7	TRBV9	.
CATSRDGPEAFF	TRBJ1-1	TRBV15	.
CAIRTTSGSSYEQYF	TRBJ2-7	TRBV10-3	TRBD2
CASSIEPGSPGELFF	TRBJ2-2	TRBV19	.
CASRTGYSGNTIYF	TRBJ1-3	TRBV19	.
CASSQGDSAYEQYF	TRBJ2-7	TRBV4-2	.
CASRRQGEAFF	TRBJ1-1	TRBV7-9	TRBD1
CAISESAGEADTQYF	TRBJ2-3	TRBV10-3	TRBD2
CASSLKGAGQPQHF	TRBJ1-5	TRBV27	TRBD1
CASAPGGGLGTEAFF	TRBJ1-1	TRBV5-4	.
CASSIPGGRATGELFF	TRBJ2-2	TRBV19	TRBD2
CASSPTGGATNEKLFF	TRBJ1-4	TRBV28	TRBD1
CAWSLAGAGYNEQFF	TRBJ2-1	TRBV30	TRBD2
CASSLGGLEVSDTQYF	TRBJ2-3	TRBV5-4	TRBD2
CASSELTGTPETQYF	TRBJ2-3	TRBV6-1	TRBD1
CASSQVAGSTDTQYF	TRBJ2-3	TRBV4-2	TRBD2
CASSFLKTGFNEKLFF	TRBJ1-4	TRBV28	.
CASSPTQSPNSPLHF	TRBJ1-6	TRBV6-4	.
CASSTGTGALTGANVLTF	TRBJ2-6	TRBV19	TRBD1
CASSQGGLAGGSSSYNEQFF	TRBJ2-1	TRBV4-2	TRBD2
CASRGGDNNYGYTF	TRBJ1-2	TRBV6-5	.
CASSQQMRGQGRNEQFF	TRBJ2-1	TRBV4-3	TRBD1
CASSWTGTSGEEQFF	TRBJ2-1	TRBV11-2	TRBD2
CAWSAGDEQYF	TRBJ2-7	TRBV30	.
CASSPPTGGGVGYTF	TRBJ1-2	TRBV28	TRBD1
CASSIRTSGSANEQFF	TRBJ2-1	TRBV19	TRBD2
CASSPLPGQGSPTGELFF	TRBJ2-2	TRBV18	TRBD1
CASSEQSQGFDEQYF	TRBJ2-7	TRBV2	.
CASSPSHEQYF	TRBJ2-7	TRBV7-9	.
CASSLPLKRETSYEQYF	TRBJ2-7	TRBV28	TRBD2
CASSVEHTQETQYF	TRBJ2-5	TRBV9	.
CAINPLAGEGNEQFF	TRBJ2-1	TRBV10-3	TRBD2
CASSLESGQGAGNTIYF	TRBJ1-3	TRBV11-2	TRBD1
CASSQDVRATNYGYTF	TRBJ1-2	TRBV4-2	.
CASSPPTGGNTLQYF	TRBJ2-5	TRBV18	.
CASSLAGTSGTYEQYF	TRBJ2-7	TRBV28	TRBD2
CASSNRQGGTGELFF	TRBJ2-2	TRBV19	TRBD1
CASSYSGTGSTEAFF	TRBJ1-1	TRBV6-5	TRBD1
CASSLVLGGNTIYF	TRBJ1-3	TRBV5-1	.
CASRGPSPYNEQFF	TRBJ2-1	TRBV6-4	.
CASSSLPGLGFYEQYF	TRBJ2-7	TRBV7-9	TRBD2
CAWSAQGAGANVLTF	TRBJ2-6	TRBV30	.